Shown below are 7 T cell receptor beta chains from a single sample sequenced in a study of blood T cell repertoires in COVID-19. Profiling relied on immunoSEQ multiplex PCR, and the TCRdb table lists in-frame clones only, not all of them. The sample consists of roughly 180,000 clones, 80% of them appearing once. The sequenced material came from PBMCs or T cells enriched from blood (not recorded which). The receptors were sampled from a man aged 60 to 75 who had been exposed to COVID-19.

CDR3 in amino acids: CASSATQGALYGYTF. The CDR3 coding sequence is TGTGCCAGCAGTGCAACACAGGGGGCCCTCTATGGCTACACCTTC. J is TRBJ1-2 and V is TRBV27, with 9 positions matching TRBD1. V trimming: 5 bases; J trimming: 4 bases; junction bases outside the gene matches: 8. Germline CDR1 MNHEY, CDR2 SMNVEV (reference sequence). The CDR3 runs to 15 residues.

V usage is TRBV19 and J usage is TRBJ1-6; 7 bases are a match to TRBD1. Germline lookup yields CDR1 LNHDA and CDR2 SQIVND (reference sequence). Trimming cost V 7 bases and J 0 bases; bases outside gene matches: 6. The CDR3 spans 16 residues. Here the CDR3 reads CASNRQGNSYNSPLHF. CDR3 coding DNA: TGTGCCAGTAACAGACAGGGAAACTCCTATAATTCACCCCTCCACTTT.

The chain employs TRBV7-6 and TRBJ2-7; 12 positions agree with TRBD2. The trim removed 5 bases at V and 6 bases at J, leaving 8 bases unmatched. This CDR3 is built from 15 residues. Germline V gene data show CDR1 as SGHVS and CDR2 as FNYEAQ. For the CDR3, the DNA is TGTGCCAGCAGCAGACGGACTAGCGGGAAGATCGAGCAGTACTTC. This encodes CASSRRTSGKIEQYF.

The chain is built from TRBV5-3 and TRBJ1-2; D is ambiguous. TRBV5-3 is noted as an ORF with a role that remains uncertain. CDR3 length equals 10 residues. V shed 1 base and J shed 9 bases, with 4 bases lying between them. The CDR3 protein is CARSLICYTF. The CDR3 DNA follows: TGTGCCAGAAGCTTGATCTGCTACACCTTC.

The DNA for the CDR3 is TGTGCCAGTATCCAGACAGGGGAAAGTGAAAAACTGTTTTTT. It translates to CASIQTGESEKLFF. The rearrangement uses TRBV19 and TRBJ1-4; 8 positions match TRBD1. This CDR3 is 14 amino acids long. Per germline, CDR1 LNHDA and CDR2 SQIVND (reference sequence). Unmatched junction bases numbered 8, after V lost 7 bases and J lost 7 bases. The full variable domain, rest sourced from reference TRBV19 and TRBJ1-4, is DGGITQSPKYLFRKEGQNVTLSCEQNLNHDAMYWYRQDPGQGLRLIYYSQIVNDFQKGDIAEGYSVSREKKESFPLTVTSAQKNPTAFYLCASIQTGESEKLFFGSGTQLSVL.

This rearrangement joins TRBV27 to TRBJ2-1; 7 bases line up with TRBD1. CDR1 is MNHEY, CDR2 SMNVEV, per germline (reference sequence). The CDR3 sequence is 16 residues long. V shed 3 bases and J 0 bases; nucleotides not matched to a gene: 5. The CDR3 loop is CASSFLDRSSYNEQFF. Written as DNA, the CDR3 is TGTGCCAGCAGTTTTTTGGACAGGAGCTCCTACAATGAGCAGTTCTTC.

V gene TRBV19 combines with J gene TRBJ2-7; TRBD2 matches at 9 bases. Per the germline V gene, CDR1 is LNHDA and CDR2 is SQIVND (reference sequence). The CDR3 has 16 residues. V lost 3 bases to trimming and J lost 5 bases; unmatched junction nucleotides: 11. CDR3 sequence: CASSIRAGLAKNEQYF. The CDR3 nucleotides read TGTGCCAGTAGTATCAGGGCGGGACTAGCAAAGAACGAGCAGTACTTC. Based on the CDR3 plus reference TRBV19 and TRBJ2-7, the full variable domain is DGGITQSPKYLFRKEGQNVTLSCEQNLNHDAMYWYRQDPGQGLRLIYYSQIVNDFQKGDIAEGYSVSREKKESFPLTVTSAQKNPTAFYLCASSIRAGLAKNEQYFGPGTRLTVT.